These T cell receptor beta chains were read from a single sample in a study of T cell responses to AZD1222 COVID-19 vaccine. Clones were sequenced by immunoSEQ multiplex PCR, and TCRdb holds only the in-frame ones, with some missing. The profile shows around 130,000 clones, about 94% of them singletons. The sample here was peripheral blood, taken on day 0 of AZD1222 vaccination. The receptors here all came from an adult in good health. Both conserved end residues are part of each CDR3. A D gene is named only where the DNA matches it firmly. Size tells how often a clone was seen (once, few, many) or the class of an expanded clone, and some rows leave it out.

size	V	D	J	CDR3	DNA
-	TRBV6-2/TRBV6-3	-	TRBJ1-1	CASSPFVVADTEAFF	TGTGCCAGCAGCCCGTTTGTAGTAGCGGACACTGAAGCTTTCTTT
-	TRBV2	-	TRBJ2-5	CASSDNQETQYF	TGTGCCAGCAGCGACAACCAAGAGACCCAGTACTTC
-	TRBV4-1	TRBD1	TRBJ1-2	CASSQNRGTYGYTF	TGCGCCAGCAGCCAGAACAGGGGGACCTATGGCTACACCTTC
-	TRBV19	TRBD2	TRBJ2-7	CAIGGGTTYEQYF	TGTGCCATCGGGGGGGGTACTACCTACGAGCAGTACTTC
-	TRBV9	TRBD1	TRBJ2-5	CASSVGTGQETQYF	TGTGCCAGCAGCGTGGGGACAGGCCAAGAGACCCAGTACTTC
-	TRBV18	-	TRBJ2-2	CASSPFGTYTGELFF	TGTGCCAGCTCACCATTTGGGACCTACACCGGGGAGCTGTTTTTT
-	TRBV12-3/TRBV12-4	TRBD2	TRBJ2-7	CASRVAGAYEQYF	TGTGCCAGCAGGGTAGCGGGGGCCTACGAGCAGTACTTC
-	TRBV19	TRBD2	TRBJ2-3	CASSPRAGGFTDTQYF	TGTGCCAGTAGTCCCCGAGCGGGAGGGTTCACAGATACGCAGTATTTT
-	TRBV5-1	-	TRBJ2-7	CASSLGLGEQYF	TGCGCCAGCAGCTTGGGTCTCGGCGAGCAGTACTTC
-	TRBV12-5	-	TRBJ1-3	CASGIGHRGNTIYF	TGTGCTAGTGGTATCGGACACCGGGGAAACACCATATATTTT
-	TRBV18	-	TRBJ1-3	CASSPRRAGEAGNTIYF	TGTGCCAGCTCACCACGAAGAGCCGGAGAGGCTGGAAACACCATATATTTT
-	TRBV25-1	-	TRBJ2-7	CASSRTVNANEQYF	TGTGCCAGCAGCCGCACAGTTAATGCTAACGAGCAGTACTTC
-	TRBV7-2	TRBD1	TRBJ1-5	CASSPITGGASPQHF	TGTGCCAGCAGCCCCATAACAGGGGGCGCATCCCCCCAGCATTTT
once	TRBV7-3	-	TRBJ2-1	CASSLGVGGGEQFF	TGTGCCAGCAGCCTGGGAGTGGGAGGGGGTGAGCAGTTCTTC
-	TRBV12-3/TRBV12-4	TRBD1	TRBJ2-7	CASSNTGDEQYF	TGTGCCAGCAGCAATACAGGGGACGAGCAGTACTTC